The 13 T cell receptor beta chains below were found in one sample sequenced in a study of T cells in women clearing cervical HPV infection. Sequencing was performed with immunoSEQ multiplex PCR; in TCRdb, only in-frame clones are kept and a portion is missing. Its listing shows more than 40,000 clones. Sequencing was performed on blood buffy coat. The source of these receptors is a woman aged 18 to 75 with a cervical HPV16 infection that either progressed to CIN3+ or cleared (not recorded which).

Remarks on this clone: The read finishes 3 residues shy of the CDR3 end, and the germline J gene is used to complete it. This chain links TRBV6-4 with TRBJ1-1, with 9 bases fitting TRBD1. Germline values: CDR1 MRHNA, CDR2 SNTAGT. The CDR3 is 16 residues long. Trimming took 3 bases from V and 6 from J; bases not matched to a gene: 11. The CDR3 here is CASSEGWGQGFSEAFF. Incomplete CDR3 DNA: TGTGCCAGCAGTGAGGGGTGGGGACAGGGTTTCTCTGAA.

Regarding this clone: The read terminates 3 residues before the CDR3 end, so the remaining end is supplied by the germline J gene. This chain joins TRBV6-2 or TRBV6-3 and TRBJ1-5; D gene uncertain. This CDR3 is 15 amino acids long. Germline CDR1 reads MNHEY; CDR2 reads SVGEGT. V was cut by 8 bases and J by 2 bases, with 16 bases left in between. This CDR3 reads CASRPDNQGNQPQHF. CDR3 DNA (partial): TGTGCCAGCCGACCTGACAATCAGGGCAATCAGCCC.

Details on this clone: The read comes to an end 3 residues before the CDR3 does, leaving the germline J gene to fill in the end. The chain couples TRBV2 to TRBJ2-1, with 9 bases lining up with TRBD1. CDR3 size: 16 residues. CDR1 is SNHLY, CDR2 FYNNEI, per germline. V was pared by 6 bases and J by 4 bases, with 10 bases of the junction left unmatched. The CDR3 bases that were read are TGTGCCAGCAGAGAGACCGGGACAGGGAATTACAATGAG. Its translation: CASRETGTGNYNE. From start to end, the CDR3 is CASRETGTGNYNEQFF.

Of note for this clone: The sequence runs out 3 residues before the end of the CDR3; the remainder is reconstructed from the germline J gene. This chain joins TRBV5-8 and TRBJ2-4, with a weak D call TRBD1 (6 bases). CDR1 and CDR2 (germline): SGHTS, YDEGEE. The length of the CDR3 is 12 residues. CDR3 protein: CASSTDSALQYF. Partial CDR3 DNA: TGTGCCAGCAGCACGGACAGTGCCCTT.

Partial CDR3 DNA: TGCGCCAGCCGCGAGGGTGAATGCAATCAGCCC. This codes for CASREGECNQP. The whole CDR3 sequence is CASREGECNQPQHF. V usage is TRBV10-1 and J usage is TRBJ1-5, with D unclear. With the read ending 3 residues before the CDR3 end, the germline J gene is used to fill in that end. Trimming stripped 8 bases from V and 2 bases from J, with 13 bases between. Looked up from germline, CDR1 is WNHNN and CDR2 is SYGVQD (reference sequence). CDR3 length equals 14 residues.

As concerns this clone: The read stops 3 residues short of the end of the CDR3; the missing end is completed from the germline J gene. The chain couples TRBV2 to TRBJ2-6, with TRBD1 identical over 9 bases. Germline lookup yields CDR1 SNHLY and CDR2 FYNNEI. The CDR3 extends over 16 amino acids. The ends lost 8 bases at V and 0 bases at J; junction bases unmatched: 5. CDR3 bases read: TGTGCCAGCGTAGGGGACAGGGACTCTGGGGCCAACGTC. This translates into CASVGDRDSGANV. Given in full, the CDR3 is CASVGDRDSGANVLTF.

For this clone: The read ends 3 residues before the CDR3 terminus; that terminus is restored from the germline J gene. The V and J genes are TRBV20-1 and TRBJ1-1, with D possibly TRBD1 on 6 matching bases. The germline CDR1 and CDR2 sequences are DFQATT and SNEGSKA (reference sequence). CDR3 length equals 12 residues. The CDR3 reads CSARGRTVEAFF. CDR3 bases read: TGCAGTGCTAGAGGCCGGACAGTAGAA.

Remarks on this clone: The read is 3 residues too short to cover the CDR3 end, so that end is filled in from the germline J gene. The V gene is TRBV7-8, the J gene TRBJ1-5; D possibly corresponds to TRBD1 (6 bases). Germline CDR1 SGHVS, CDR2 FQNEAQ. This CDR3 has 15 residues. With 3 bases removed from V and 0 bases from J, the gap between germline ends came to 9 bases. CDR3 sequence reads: CASSFTDSSNQPQHF. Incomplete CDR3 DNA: TGTGCCAGCAGCTTCACGGACAGTAGCAATCAGCCC. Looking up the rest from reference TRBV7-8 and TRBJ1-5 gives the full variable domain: GAGVSQSPRYKVAKRGQDVALRCDPISGHVSLFWYQQALGQGPEFLTYFQNEAQLDKSGLPSDRFFAERPEGSVSTLKIQRTQQEDSAVYLCASSFTDSSNQPQHFGDGTRLSIL.

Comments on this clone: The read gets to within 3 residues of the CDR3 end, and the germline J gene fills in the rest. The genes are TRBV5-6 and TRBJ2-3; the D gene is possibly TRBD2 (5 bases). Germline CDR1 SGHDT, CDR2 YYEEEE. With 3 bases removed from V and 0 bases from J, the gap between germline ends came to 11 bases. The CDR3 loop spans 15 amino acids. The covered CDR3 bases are TGTGCCAGCAGCTCCGGGGATTCTAGCACAGATACG. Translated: CASSSGDSSTDT. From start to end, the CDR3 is CASSSGDSSTDTQYF.

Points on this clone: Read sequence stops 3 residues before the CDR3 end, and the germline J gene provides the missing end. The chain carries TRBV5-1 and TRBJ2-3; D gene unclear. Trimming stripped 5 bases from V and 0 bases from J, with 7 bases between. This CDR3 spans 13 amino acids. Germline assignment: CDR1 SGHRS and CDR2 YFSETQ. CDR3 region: CASSRTSTDTQYF. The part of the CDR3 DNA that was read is TGCGCCAGCAGTCGAACTAGCACAGATACG.

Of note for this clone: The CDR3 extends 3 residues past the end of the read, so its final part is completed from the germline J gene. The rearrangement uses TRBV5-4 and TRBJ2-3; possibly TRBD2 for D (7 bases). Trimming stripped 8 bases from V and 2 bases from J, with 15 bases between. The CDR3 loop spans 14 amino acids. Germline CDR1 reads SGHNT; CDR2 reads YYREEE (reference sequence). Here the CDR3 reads CASSGGGFTDTQYF. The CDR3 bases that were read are TGTGCCAGTTCTGGGGGGGGCTTCACAGATACG.

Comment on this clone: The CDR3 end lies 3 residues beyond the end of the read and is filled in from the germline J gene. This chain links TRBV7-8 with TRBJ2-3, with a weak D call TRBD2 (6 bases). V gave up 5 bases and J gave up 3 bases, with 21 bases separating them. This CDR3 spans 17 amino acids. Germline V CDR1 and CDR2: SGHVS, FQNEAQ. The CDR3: CASSLSGDSGKTDTQYF. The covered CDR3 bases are TGTGCCAGCAGCCTAAGTGGGGATAGCGGCAAAACAGATACG.

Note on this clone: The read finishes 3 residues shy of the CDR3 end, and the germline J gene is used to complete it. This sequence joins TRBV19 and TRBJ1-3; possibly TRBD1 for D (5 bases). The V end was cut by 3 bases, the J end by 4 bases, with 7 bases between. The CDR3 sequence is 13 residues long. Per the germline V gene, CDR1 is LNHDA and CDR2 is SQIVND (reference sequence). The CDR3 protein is CASSMGQGNTIYF. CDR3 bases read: TGTGCCAGTAGTATGGGGCAAGGAAACACC.